This T cell receptor (beta chain) was sequenced for a study of cytomegalovirus exposure and HLA in healthy donors. General study points: In a later analysis, the majority of CMV-associated beta chains seemingly showed HLA restriction. Overall, approximately 180 TCR beta chains were annotated as cytomegalovirus-associated. In a later analysis, HLA-C alleles had the fewest associated TCRs, DRB1 alleles the most. The authors later found HLA-associated TCR beta chains more clonally expanded than equally common others.

The PCR had 60 Vbeta and 13 Jbeta primers. The repertoire was sequenced with immunoSEQ multiplex PCR; TCRdb's copy has only in-frame clones and lacks some. The sample holds roughly 130,000 clones; roughly two thirds are singletons and the top ten take around 1.6%. This CDR3 comprises 12 residues. CDR1 and CDR2 from the germline V gene are ENHRY and SYGVKD. Trimming pared 5 bases from V and 6 bases from J, leaving 8 bases between. Concerning this clone itself: What it binds is unknown.

The rearrangement joins TRBV10-3 to TRBJ2-1; tentative D call: TRBD1 (5 bases). The sequence was collected from a man in his thirties or forties in good health and CMV-seropositive. Sequencing was done on a sample of PBMCs. DNA for the CDR3: TGTGCCATCAGTAGGCAGGGCAATGAGCAGTTCTTC. Translation gives CAISRQGNEQFF.